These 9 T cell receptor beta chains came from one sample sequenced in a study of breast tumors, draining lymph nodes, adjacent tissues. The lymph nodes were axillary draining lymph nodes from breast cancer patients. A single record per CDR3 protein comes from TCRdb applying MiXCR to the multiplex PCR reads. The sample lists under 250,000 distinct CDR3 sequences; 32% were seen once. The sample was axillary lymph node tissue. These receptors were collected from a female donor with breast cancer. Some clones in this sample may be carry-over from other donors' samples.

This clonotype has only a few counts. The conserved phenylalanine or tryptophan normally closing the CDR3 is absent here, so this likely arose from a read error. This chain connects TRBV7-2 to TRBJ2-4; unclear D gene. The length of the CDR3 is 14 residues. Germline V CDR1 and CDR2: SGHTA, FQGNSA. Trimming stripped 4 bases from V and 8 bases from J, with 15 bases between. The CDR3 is CASSSSRVGYIQYL. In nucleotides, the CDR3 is TGTGCCAGCAGCTCTTCCCGAGTCGGATACATTCAGTACCTC.

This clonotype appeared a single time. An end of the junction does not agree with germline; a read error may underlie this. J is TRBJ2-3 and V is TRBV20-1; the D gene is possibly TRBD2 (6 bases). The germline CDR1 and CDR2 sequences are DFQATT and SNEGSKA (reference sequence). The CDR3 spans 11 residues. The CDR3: CSTRRGDTQSF. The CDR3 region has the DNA TGCAGTACTAGGCGGGGAGATACGCAGTCTTTT.

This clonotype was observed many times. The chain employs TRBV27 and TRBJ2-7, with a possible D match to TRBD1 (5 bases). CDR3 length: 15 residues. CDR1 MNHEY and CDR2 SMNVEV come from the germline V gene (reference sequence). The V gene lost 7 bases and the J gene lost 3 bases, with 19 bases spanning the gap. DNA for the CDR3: TGTGCCAGCACCATAGGGTTCAGGGATCGCTACGAGCAGTACTTC. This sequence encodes CASTIGFRDRYEQYF.

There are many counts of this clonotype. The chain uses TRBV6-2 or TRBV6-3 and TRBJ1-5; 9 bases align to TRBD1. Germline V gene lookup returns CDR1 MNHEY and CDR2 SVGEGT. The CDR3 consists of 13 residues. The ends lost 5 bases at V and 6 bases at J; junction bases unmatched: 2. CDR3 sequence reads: CASSGTGSQPQHF. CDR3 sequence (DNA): TGTGCCAGCAGTGGGACAGGGAGTCAGCCCCAGCATTTT.

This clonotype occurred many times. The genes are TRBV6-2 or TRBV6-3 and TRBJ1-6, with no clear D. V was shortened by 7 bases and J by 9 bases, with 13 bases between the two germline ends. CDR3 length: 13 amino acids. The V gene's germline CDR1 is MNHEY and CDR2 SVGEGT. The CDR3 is CASTPQRVSPLHF. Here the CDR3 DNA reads TGTGCCAGCACACCCCAACGGGTTTCACCCCTCCACTTT.

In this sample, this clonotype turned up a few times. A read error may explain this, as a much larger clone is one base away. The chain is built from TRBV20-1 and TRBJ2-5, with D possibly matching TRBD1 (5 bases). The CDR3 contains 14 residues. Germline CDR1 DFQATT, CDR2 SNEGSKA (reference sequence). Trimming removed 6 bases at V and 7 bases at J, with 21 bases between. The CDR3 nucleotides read TGCAGTGCCCTTTCGCAGGGTGCGAAAGCGACCCAGTACTTC. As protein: CSALSQGAKATQYF.

In DNA, the CDR3 is TGTGCCAGCAGCCCCCTTGGGAGCGGGGAGCTGTTTTTT. This translates into CASSPLGSGELFF. The chain employs TRBV14 and TRBJ2-2, with a tentative D call TRBD2 (5 bases). This CDR3 spans 13 amino acids. The germline V gene has CDR1 SGHDN and CDR2 FVKESK. The V gene lost 4 bases and the J gene lost 7 bases, with 10 bases spanning the gap.

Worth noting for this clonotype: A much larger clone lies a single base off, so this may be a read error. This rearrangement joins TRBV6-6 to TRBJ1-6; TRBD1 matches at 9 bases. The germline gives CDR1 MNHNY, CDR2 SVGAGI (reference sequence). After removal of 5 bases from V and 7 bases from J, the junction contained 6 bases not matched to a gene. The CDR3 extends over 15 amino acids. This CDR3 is CASSRGTGKNSPLHF. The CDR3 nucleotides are TGTGCCAGCAGTCGCGGGACAGGGAAAAATTCACCCCTCCACTTT.

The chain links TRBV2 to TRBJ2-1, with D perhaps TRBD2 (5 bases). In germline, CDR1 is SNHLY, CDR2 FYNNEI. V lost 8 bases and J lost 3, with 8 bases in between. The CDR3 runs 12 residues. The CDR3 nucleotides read TGTGCCAGCGGGAGAGTCTACAATGAGCAGTTCTTC. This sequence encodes CASGRVYNEQFF.